The clone carrying this TCR beta chain was seen a single time. No antigen is known for it. Relative to the germline gene, one junction end is altered; a read error may explain this. This specimen belongs to a study of blood T cells in healthy people across ages. Combining a sample-barcoded 5' primer with a J-beta primer mix, a second PCR ran for about 7 to 11 cycles. Each CDR3 protein gets one entry after TCRdb re-called the 5' RACE reads with MiXCR. Altogether some 320,000 distinct CDR3 sequences are present, around 27% being singletons, with the ten largest covering 25% to 30%. This CDR3 is 14 amino acids long. Germline CDR1 is SGHRS and CDR2 is YFSETQ. Study-wide findings and caveats: Because donor CMV status was unknown, expanded clonotype changes were possibly confounded.

This clonotype was obtained from a woman aged 65 to 85 in good health. The rearrangement uses TRBV5-1 and TRBJ2-5, with D possibly being TRBD1 or TRBD2 (5 bases each). Sequencing used blood. As DNA, the CDR3 is TGCGCCACCAGCTCGGGACGGACCCAAGAGACCCAGTACTTC. Translation gives CATSSGRTQETQYF.